These T cell receptor beta chains were read from a single sample in a study of beta chain features in type 1 diabetes. Libraries were prepared by immunoSEQ multiplex PCR; TCRdb keeps only in-frame clonotypes and omits some of them. The table shows about 410,000 clones, with about 15% occurring only once. Sequenced input: naive CD4+ T cells from blood. The source is a young man in good health. CDR3s include the opening cysteine and the closing phenylalanine or tryptophan. D genes are given only for firm matches. For some rows the clone size is stated as once, few or many, or as a class when expanded; others skip it.

v_call	clone_size	d_call	j_call	cdr3_aa	cdr3_nt
TRBV6-5	.	.	TRBJ2-5	CASSIDRETQYF	TGTGCCAGCAGCATCGACAGGGAGACCCAGTACTTC
TRBV7-9	few	.	TRBJ2-1	CASLPRSYNEQFF	TGTGCCAGCTTACCGAGATCCTACAATGAGCAGTTCTTC
TRBV7-2	.	TRBD2	TRBJ2-3	CASSFKRGTSTDTQYF	TGTGCCAGCAGCTTTAAGCGGGGGACTAGCACAGATACGCAGTATTTT
TRBV29-1	.	.	TRBJ1-1	CSVGGTMNTEAFF	TGCAGCGTTGGGGGAACCATGAACACTGAAGCTTTCTTT
TRBV12-5	few	.	TRBJ1-1	CASGSGTQDMNTEAFF	TGTGCTAGTGGTTCCGGGACACAAGACATGAACACTGAAGCTTTCTTT
TRBV7-2	few	TRBD1	TRBJ1-5	CASSSRQGEQPQHF	TGTGCCAGCAGCTCAAGACAGGGGGAACAGCCCCAGCATTTT
TRBV7-9	few	TRBD1	TRBJ2-7	CASSLLALGQGYEQYF	TGTGCCAGCAGCTTATTGGCCCTGGGACAGGGGTACGAGCAGTACTTC
TRBV5-6	few	.	TRBJ1-2	CASSLGPGYTF	TGTGCCAGCAGCTTGGGGCCTGGCTACACCTTC
TRBV28	.	.	TRBJ2-1	CASSEGNEQFF	TGTGCCAGCAGCGAGGGGAATGAGCAGTTCTTC
TRBV5-1	.	TRBD1	TRBJ2-5	CASSLRTGNQETQYF	TGCGCCAGCAGCTTACGGACAGGCAATCAAGAGACCCAGTACTTC
TRBV7-2	.	.	TRBJ2-7	CASSLSGYEQYF	TGTGCCAGCAGCTTATCAGGCTACGAGCAGTACTTC
TRBV7-8	few	TRBD1	TRBJ2-3	CASSLAGTGGDTQYF	TGTGCCAGCAGCTTAGCAGGGACAGGGGGAGATACGCAGTATTTT
TRBV18	few	.	TRBJ1-5	CASSPLRGQPQHF	TGTGCCAGCTCACCCCTCAGGGGTCAGCCCCAGCATTTT
TRBV29-1	few	.	TRBJ2-7	CSVSFRGSYEQYF	TGCAGCGTTTCTTTCAGGGGCTCCTACGAGCAGTACTTC
TRBV2	few	TRBD1	TRBJ2-7	CASGGQGPYEQYF	TGTGCCAGCGGCGGACAGGGTCCCTACGAGCAGTACTTC
TRBV20-1	.	.	TRBJ1-1	CSARSRLEAFF	TGCAGTGCTAGATCGCGGTTGGAAGCTTTCTTT
TRBV12-5	.	TRBD1	TRBJ2-3	CASGLVLSDRYTQYF	TGTGCTAGTGGTTTGGTCCTCTCGGACAGGTATACGCAGTATTTT
TRBV9	.	TRBD1	TRBJ1-6	CASSGGGAGNSPLHF	TGTGCCAGCAGCGGAGGGGGCGCAGGGAATTCACCCCTCCACTTT
TRBV11-2	.	.	TRBJ2-5	CASSLPTETQYF	TGTGCCAGCAGCTTACCTACAGAGACCCAGTACTTC
TRBV14	few	TRBD1	TRBJ2-7	CASSPAGGIYEQYF	TGTGCCAGCAGCCCAGCAGGGGGAATCTACGAGCAGTACTTC
TRBV10-3	.	.	TRBJ1-2	CAITTSPSGGYTF	TGTGCCATCACCACATCCCCGTCAGGCGGCTACACCTTC
TRBV28	few	.	TRBJ2-1	CASSLGQQFF	TGTGCCAGCAGTCTGGGCCAGCAGTTCTTC
TRBV30	few	.	TRBJ1-2	CAWSVRQLTNYGYTF	TGTGCCTGGAGTGTACGACAGCTCACTAACTATGGCTACACCTTC
TRBV5-4	.	TRBD2	TRBJ2-7	CASSLMGLKYEQYF	TGTGCCAGCAGCTTGATGGGACTAAAATACGAGCAGTACTTC
TRBV9	.	.	TRBJ1-5	CASSVDTDQPQHF	TGTGCCAGCAGCGTAGATACGGATCAGCCCCAGCATTTT
TRBV15	.	.	TRBJ2-5	CATSREGRWQETQYF	TGTGCCACCAGCAGAGAAGGGAGGTGGCAAGAGACCCAGTACTTC
TRBV25-1	many	.	TRBJ2-1	CASSEYGRYNEQFF	TGTGCCAGCAGTGAATATGGGCGCTACAATGAGCAGTTCTTC
TRBV9	few	.	TRBJ2-5	CASSAHPRETQYF	TGTGCCAGCAGCGCCCACCCGCGAGAGACCCAGTACTTC
TRBV28	few	.	TRBJ2-3	CASIEPGGAQYF	TGTGCCAGCATCGAACCGGGCGGCGCGCAGTATTTT
TRBV27	few	TRBD1	TRBJ1-2	CASSRDRANYGYTF	TGTGCCAGCAGTAGGGACAGGGCGAACTATGGCTACACCTTC
TRBV7-2	few	.	TRBJ1-5	CASSPVGGYQPQHF	TGTGCCAGCAGCCCAGTGGGGGGCTATCAGCCCCAGCATTTT
TRBV11-2	few	.	TRBJ1-2	CASRQTGISANYGYTF	TGTGCCAGCCGCCAAACAGGGATTTCAGCTAACTATGGCTACACCTTC
TRBV4-1	few	TRBD2	TRBJ2-3	CASSQALAGFTDTQYF	TGCGCCAGCAGCCAAGCGTTAGCGGGGTTCACAGATACGCAGTATTTT
TRBV15	few	TRBD2	TRBJ2-5	CATSRTPGGGLPGGETQYF	TGTGCCACCAGCAGAACCCCCGGGGGAGGGCTCCCCGGAGGGGAGACCCAGTACTTC
TRBV23-1	.	.	TRBJ1-1	CASPPQENTEAFF	TGCGCCAGCCCGCCCCAGGAGAACACTGAAGCTTTCTTT
TRBV7-9	once	TRBD2	TRBJ2-2	CASSLSSGRNTGELFF	TGTGCCAGCAGCTTATCAAGCGGGAGGAACACCGGGGAGCTGTTTTTT
TRBV7-9	.	.	TRBJ1-1	CASSIAENTEAFF	TGTGCCAGCAGCATAGCTGAGAACACTGAAGCTTTCTTT
TRBV4-3	few	TRBD1	TRBJ1-2	CASSQRGQIYGYTF	TGCGCCAGCAGCCAAAGGGGGCAGATATATGGCTACACCTTC
TRBV29-1	.	.	TRBJ1-1	CSARDDPNTEAFF	TGCAGCGCCCGGGACGACCCCAACACTGAAGCTTTCTTT
TRBV4-2	.	TRBD1	TRBJ1-4	CASSQEGGQVGEKLFF	TGTGCCAGCAGCCAAGAAGGGGGCCAGGTCGGTGAAAAACTGTTTTTT